These T cell receptor beta chains were read from a single sample in a study of CD8 T cells in ankylosing spondylitis. MiXCR, applied by TCRdb to the 5' RACE reads, yields one record per CDR3 protein. In the table there are around 150,000 distinct CDR3 sequences, roughly 44% of which are singletons. The sequenced sample was synovial fluid, either unsorted or a sorted T cell fraction (not recorded which). The receptors stem from a male donor with ankylosing spondylitis. CDR3s include the opening cysteine and the closing phenylalanine or tryptophan. D genes are given only for firm matches. The size of a clone is reported for some rows only, either as once, few or many, or as a class for expanded clones.

j_call: TRBJ1-1; cdr3_length: 11; v_call: TRBV6-5; clone_size: -; d_call: -; cdr3_aa: CASSAGREAFF; cdr3_nt: TGTGCCAGCAGTGCGGGCCGCGAAGCTTTCTTT
j_call: TRBJ1-2; cdr3_length: 13; v_call: TRBV10-3; clone_size: -; d_call: -; cdr3_aa: CAIAPAAPHGYTF; cdr3_nt: TGTGCCATCGCCCCAGCGGCTCCCCATGGCTACACCTTC
j_call: TRBJ2-7; cdr3_length: 17; v_call: TRBV7-9; clone_size: -; d_call: TRBD1; cdr3_aa: CASSYPSSGQDTYEQYF; cdr3_nt: TGTGCCAGCAGCTACCCGAGTTCGGGACAGGACACCTACGAGCAGTACTTC
j_call: TRBJ2-1; cdr3_length: 15; v_call: TRBV5-1; clone_size: -; d_call: TRBD2; cdr3_aa: CASSRGLADYNEQFF; cdr3_nt: TGCGCCAGCAGCCGAGGACTAGCGGATTACAATGAGCAGTTCTTC
j_call: TRBJ1-1; cdr3_length: 16; v_call: TRBV7-9; clone_size: once; d_call: -; cdr3_aa: CASSLVGDGGNTEAFF; cdr3_nt: TGTGCCAGCAGCTTAGTGGGCGACGGGGGGAACACTGAAGCTTTCTTT
j_call: TRBJ2-7; cdr3_length: 18; v_call: TRBV4-1; clone_size: few; d_call: TRBD2; cdr3_aa: CASSQPTSGGRNSYEQYF; cdr3_nt: TGCGCCAGCAGCCAACCGACTAGCGGGGGGCGGAACTCCTACGAGCAGTACTTC
j_call: TRBJ1-4; cdr3_length: 15; v_call: TRBV7-9; clone_size: -; d_call: -; cdr3_aa: CASSLEDATNEKLFF; cdr3_nt: TGTGCCAGCAGCTTAGAGGATGCAACTAATGAAAAACTGTTTTTT
j_call: TRBJ2-1; cdr3_length: 12; v_call: TRBV18; clone_size: -; d_call: -; cdr3_aa: CASSPLGTEQFF; cdr3_nt: TGTGCCAGCTCACCACTCGGGACTGAGCAGTTCTTC
j_call: TRBJ2-7; cdr3_length: 14; v_call: TRBV5-4; clone_size: -; d_call: TRBD1; cdr3_aa: CASSSGTGWHEQYF; cdr3_nt: TGTGCCAGCAGCTCCGGGACAGGGTGGCACGAGCAGTACTTC
j_call: TRBJ2-4; cdr3_length: 12; v_call: TRBV27; clone_size: -; d_call: -; cdr3_aa: CASSNLVGRRLF; cdr3_nt: TGTGCCAGCAGTAATCTTGTGGGGCGCCGTCTGTTC
j_call: TRBJ1-2; cdr3_length: 14; v_call: TRBV4-3; clone_size: -; d_call: -; cdr3_aa: CASSPRWWLGGYTF; cdr3_nt: TGCGCCAGCAGCCCCCGGTGGTGGCTAGGGGGCTACACCTTC
j_call: TRBJ2-7; cdr3_length: 17; v_call: TRBV5-1; clone_size: -; d_call: -; cdr3_aa: CASSLDDSAGGVGEQYF; cdr3_nt: TGCGCCAGCAGCTTGGATGATTCAGCAGGAGGAGTGGGCGAGCAGTACTTC
j_call: TRBJ1-1; cdr3_length: 14; v_call: TRBV12-3/TRBV12-4; clone_size: -; d_call: -; cdr3_aa: CASSLQEMNTEAFF; cdr3_nt: TGTGCCAGCAGTCTCCAGGAGATGAACACTGAAGCTTTCTTT
j_call: TRBJ2-7; cdr3_length: 15; v_call: TRBV6-5; clone_size: -; d_call: TRBD2; cdr3_aa: CASSYSGTSGYEQYF; cdr3_nt: TGTGCCAGCAGTTACTCTGGGACTAGCGGATACGAGCAGTACTTC
j_call: TRBJ2-7; cdr3_length: 14; v_call: TRBV12-3/TRBV12-4; clone_size: -; d_call: TRBD2; cdr3_aa: CASSMGDYSYEQYF; cdr3_nt: TGTGCCAGCAGCATGGGGGACTACTCCTACGAGCAGTACTTC
j_call: TRBJ2-2; cdr3_length: 13; v_call: TRBV7-9; clone_size: -; d_call: -; cdr3_aa: CASLDTSTGELFF; cdr3_nt: TGTGCCAGCTTAGACACTTCCACCGGGGAGCTGTTTTTT
j_call: TRBJ2-3; cdr3_length: 17; v_call: TRBV9; clone_size: -; d_call: TRBD1; cdr3_aa: CASSHSAWTGDTDTQYF; cdr3_nt: TGTGCCAGCAGCCATTCCGCGTGGACAGGGGACACAGATACGCAGTATTTT
j_call: TRBJ1-3; cdr3_length: 13; v_call: TRBV7-2; clone_size: -; d_call: -; cdr3_aa: CASSLSSGNTIYF; cdr3_nt: TGTGCCAGCAGCTTGAGCTCTGGAAACACCATATATTTT
j_call: TRBJ2-7; cdr3_length: 13; v_call: TRBV12-3/TRBV12-4; clone_size: few; d_call: -; cdr3_aa: CASNWGSPYEQYF; cdr3_nt: TGTGCCAGCAATTGGGGGTCCCCCTACGAGCAGTACTTC
j_call: TRBJ2-2; cdr3_length: 18; v_call: TRBV12-3/TRBV12-4; clone_size: -; d_call: TRBD2; cdr3_aa: CASSYYMAGGGNTGELFF; cdr3_nt: TGTGCCAGCAGTTACTACATGGCGGGGGGCGGTAACACCGGGGAGCTGTTTTTT
j_call: TRBJ2-1; cdr3_length: 13; v_call: TRBV6-5; clone_size: -; d_call: -; cdr3_aa: CASSYSGTNEQFF; cdr3_nt: TGTGCCAGCAGTTACTCCGGGACAAATGAGCAGTTCTTC
j_call: TRBJ2-3; cdr3_length: 16; v_call: TRBV13; clone_size: few; d_call: -; cdr3_aa: CASSPLVSRERDTQYF; cdr3_nt: TGTGCCAGCAGCCCGCTCGTGAGCAGGGAACGAGATACGCAGTATTTT
j_call: TRBJ1-4; cdr3_length: 15; v_call: TRBV15; clone_size: -; d_call: -; cdr3_aa: CATSPQGGASEKLFF; cdr3_nt: TGTGCCACCAGCCCCCAAGGGGGGGCGAGTGAAAAACTGTTTTTT
j_call: TRBJ2-3; cdr3_length: 14; v_call: TRBV7-6; clone_size: -; d_call: -; cdr3_aa: CASSFSGRTDTQYF; cdr3_nt: TGTGCCAGCAGCTTTTCAGGTCGTACAGATACGCAGTATTTT
j_call: TRBJ2-1; cdr3_length: 17; v_call: TRBV7-2; clone_size: -; d_call: -; cdr3_aa: CASSGLPPRSSYNEQFF; cdr3_nt: TGTGCCAGCAGTGGGCTGCCCCCGAGGAGCTCCTACAATGAGCAGTTCTTC
j_call: TRBJ2-1; cdr3_length: 12; v_call: TRBV9; clone_size: -; d_call: -; cdr3_aa: CASSVQEAEQFF; cdr3_nt: TGTGCCAGCAGCGTCCAAGAGGCTGAGCAGTTCTTC
j_call: TRBJ2-7; cdr3_length: 13; v_call: TRBV29-1; clone_size: few; d_call: -; cdr3_aa: CSVGGPNSYEQYF; cdr3_nt: TGCAGCGTTGGAGGACCTAACTCCTACGAGCAGTACTTC
j_call: TRBJ2-5; cdr3_length: 15; v_call: TRBV12-3/TRBV12-4; clone_size: few; d_call: TRBD2; cdr3_aa: CASGPGTSIPETQYF; cdr3_nt: TGTGCCAGCGGTCCCGGGACTAGCATTCCAGAGACCCAGTACTTC